These T cell receptor beta chains were read from a single sample in a study of quantifying T cell responses using KT2 cells. TCRdb re-analysed the UMI-ligation and nested PCR reads in MiXCR, keeping a single row per CDR3 protein. Of 39,000 or so distinct CDR3 sequences in the sample, about 15% were seen once. The specimen was PBMCs spiked with cells of the T cell clone KT2. Source of these receptors: a human donor. Both conserved end residues are part of each CDR3. Fields, in order: J gene, clone size, V gene, D gene, CDR3 DNA, CDR3 protein. D genes are given only for firm matches. Part of the rows lack a size; the others show once, few, many or a class for expanded clones.

j_gene: TRBJ2-7; abundance: few; v_gene: TRBV7-9; d_gene: TRBD2; CDR3nt: TGTGCCAGCAGCCGCGGGACTAGCGGTAAATACCGCTACGAGCAGTACTTC; CDR3aa: CASSRGTSGKYRYEQYF
j_gene: TRBJ2-3; abundance: -; v_gene: TRBV15; d_gene: -; CDR3nt: TGTGCCACCAGCTTAGACAGTGGTACGCAGTATTTT; CDR3aa: CATSLDSGTQYF
j_gene: TRBJ2-1; abundance: -; v_gene: TRBV11-2; d_gene: -; CDR3nt: TGTGCCAGCAGCTTAGACCGCCGCGGTGAGCAGTTCTTC; CDR3aa: CASSLDRRGEQFF
j_gene: TRBJ2-1; abundance: few; v_gene: TRBV7-6; d_gene: TRBD2; CDR3nt: TGTGCCAGCAGCCTTAGCGGGGGGAACTACAATGAGCAGTTCTTC; CDR3aa: CASSLSGGNYNEQFF
j_gene: TRBJ1-1; abundance: many; v_gene: TRBV5-1; d_gene: -; CDR3nt: TGCGCCAGCAGCTTGTACCAGGACACTGAAGCTTTCTTT; CDR3aa: CASSLYQDTEAFF
j_gene: TRBJ2-3; abundance: many; v_gene: TRBV4-3; d_gene: TRBD2; CDR3nt: TGCGCCAGCAGCCCTGGGGCTAGCGGGAGTAGCACAGATACGCAGTATTTT; CDR3aa: CASSPGASGSSTDTQYF
j_gene: TRBJ2-4; abundance: many; v_gene: TRBV7-6; d_gene: -; CDR3nt: TGTGCCAGCAGCTTAATAAGCGGACAAGGAAACATTCAGTACTTC; CDR3aa: CASSLISGQGNIQYF
j_gene: TRBJ1-5; abundance: -; v_gene: TRBV5-1; d_gene: -; CDR3nt: TGCGCCAGCAGCTCCGGGCGTGAGGGGCCCCAGCATTTT; CDR3aa: CASSSGREGPQHF
j_gene: TRBJ2-4; abundance: -; v_gene: TRBV20-1; d_gene: TRBD2; CDR3nt: TGCAGTGTTCCAGCGGGAGGGCCGAAAAACATTCAGTACTTC; CDR3aa: CSVPAGGPKNIQYF
j_gene: TRBJ2-3; abundance: once; v_gene: TRBV7-9; d_gene: TRBD1; CDR3nt: TGTGCCAGCAGCGACAGGGGTTTGGGTACAGATACGCAGTATTTT; CDR3aa: CASSDRGLGTDTQYF
j_gene: TRBJ2-7; abundance: many; v_gene: TRBV10-3; d_gene: -; CDR3nt: TGTGCCACCCGACCGGAGGGCTACGAGCAGTACTTC; CDR3aa: CATRPEGYEQYF
j_gene: TRBJ2-1; abundance: -; v_gene: TRBV18; d_gene: -; CDR3nt: TGTGCCAGCTCACTCGACAGGTCCCCAGGAGGGCAGTTCTTC; CDR3aa: CASSLDRSPGGQFF
j_gene: TRBJ2-1; abundance: many; v_gene: TRBV6-2/TRBV6-3; d_gene: TRBD2; CDR3nt: TGTGCCAGCAGTTACTCGAAGGGGGGGACTAGCGGGATCAAAGACTACAATGAGCAGTTCTTC; CDR3aa: CASSYSKGGTSGIKDYNEQFF
j_gene: TRBJ1-1; abundance: -; v_gene: TRBV4-1; d_gene: TRBD1; CDR3nt: TGCGCCAGCAGCCGGGAGGGGGCGTTGAGGGGTGAAGCTTTCTTT; CDR3aa: CASSREGALRGEAFF
j_gene: TRBJ2-2; abundance: few; v_gene: TRBV7-2; d_gene: -; CDR3nt: TGTGCCAGCAGCTTATGGGGCTTGATAGTTAACACCGGGGAGCTGTTTTTT; CDR3aa: CASSLWGLIVNTGELFF
j_gene: TRBJ1-4; abundance: few; v_gene: TRBV18; d_gene: -; CDR3nt: TGTGCCAGCTCACCAATACGCTCTATGGCCACTAATGAAAAACTGTTTTTT; CDR3aa: CASSPIRSMATNEKLFF
j_gene: TRBJ2-5; abundance: -; v_gene: TRBV6-2/TRBV6-3; d_gene: TRBD2; CDR3nt: TGTGCCAGCAGTCGTAGCGGGGGGGCCTGGGAGACCCAGTACTTC; CDR3aa: CASSRSGGAWETQYF
j_gene: TRBJ2-5; abundance: few; v_gene: TRBV5-6; d_gene: TRBD2; CDR3nt: TGTGCCAGCAGCCCGGGACTAGCGGGGAGCTCACGGACCCAGTACTTC; CDR3aa: CASSPGLAGSSRTQYF
j_gene: TRBJ2-3; abundance: -; v_gene: TRBV7-2; d_gene: -; CDR3nt: TGTGCCAGCAGCTTAGTGGCGGGAGATACGCAGTATTTT; CDR3aa: CASSLVAGDTQYF
j_gene: TRBJ2-5; abundance: -; v_gene: TRBV7-8; d_gene: -; CDR3nt: TGTGCCAGCAGCAGAGCCTCAGGGGGGCAAGAGACCCAGTACTTC; CDR3aa: CASSRASGGQETQYF
j_gene: TRBJ2-5; abundance: -; v_gene: TRBV5-4; d_gene: TRBD2; CDR3nt: TGTGCCAGCAGCCCGGGACTAGCGGGAGTCGGAGAGACCCAGTACTTC; CDR3aa: CASSPGLAGVGETQYF
j_gene: TRBJ2-7; abundance: -; v_gene: TRBV2; d_gene: TRBD2; CDR3nt: TGTGCCAGCATTGGCGGGAGCAACGAGCAGTACTTC; CDR3aa: CASIGGSNEQYF
j_gene: TRBJ1-4; abundance: few; v_gene: TRBV9; d_gene: -; CDR3nt: TGTGCCAGCAGCGCTGAGACAACTAATGAAAAACTGTTTTTT; CDR3aa: CASSAETTNEKLFF
j_gene: TRBJ1-2; abundance: few; v_gene: TRBV4-2; d_gene: -; CDR3nt: TGTGCCAGCAGCCAAGATGACCGGGAGAATGGCTACACCTTC; CDR3aa: CASSQDDRENGYTF
j_gene: TRBJ2-3; abundance: few; v_gene: TRBV2; d_gene: -; CDR3nt: TGTGCCAGCAGTGCGGTAGGGAACACAGATACGCAGTATTTT; CDR3aa: CASSAVGNTDTQYF
j_gene: TRBJ2-7; abundance: -; v_gene: TRBV6-6; d_gene: -; CDR3nt: TGTGCCAGCAGTAAGGGGGACTACGAGCAGTACTTC; CDR3aa: CASSKGDYEQYF
j_gene: TRBJ2-5; abundance: -; v_gene: TRBV5-5; d_gene: TRBD1; CDR3nt: TGTGCCAGCAGCTCAGGGGGCGACGGGGAGACCCAGTACTTC; CDR3aa: CASSSGGDGETQYF
j_gene: TRBJ2-2; abundance: many; v_gene: TRBV11-2; d_gene: TRBD1; CDR3nt: TGTGCCAGCAGCTCACTCAGGGGGCGTCGGGACACCGGGGAGCTGTTTTTT; CDR3aa: CASSSLRGRRDTGELFF
j_gene: TRBJ2-7; abundance: -; v_gene: TRBV28; d_gene: -; CDR3nt: TGTGCCAGCAGTAACACGGCCGGGCAGTACTTC; CDR3aa: CASSNTAGQYF
j_gene: TRBJ2-1; abundance: few; v_gene: TRBV7-2; d_gene: -; CDR3nt: TGTGCCAGCAGCCGACGATTTCAGACCAATGAGCAGTTCTTC; CDR3aa: CASSRRFQTNEQFF
j_gene: TRBJ2-1; abundance: -; v_gene: TRBV12-3/TRBV12-4; d_gene: -; CDR3nt: TGTGCCAGCCGTGACAGGTTAAATGAGCAGTTCTTC; CDR3aa: CASRDRLNEQFF
j_gene: TRBJ2-7; abundance: many; v_gene: TRBV20-1; d_gene: TRBD2; CDR3nt: TGCAGTGCTAGAGTTTGGCTAGCGGGACTCACTTACGAGCAGTACTTC; CDR3aa: CSARVWLAGLTYEQYF
j_gene: TRBJ2-3; abundance: -; v_gene: TRBV6-1; d_gene: TRBD2; CDR3nt: TGTGCCAGCAGTGGCATGGGAGGGCGCGCAGATACGCAGTATTTT; CDR3aa: CASSGMGGRADTQYF
j_gene: TRBJ2-1; abundance: -; v_gene: TRBV3-1; d_gene: TRBD1; CDR3nt: TGTGCCAGCAGCCAAGTCGATGGGACAGGACAGTTCTTC; CDR3aa: CASSQVDGTGQFF
j_gene: TRBJ2-3; abundance: -; v_gene: TRBV6-1; d_gene: TRBD1; CDR3nt: TGTGCCAGCATGGGAAATCCGGGACAGGGGTCAGATACGCAGTATTTT; CDR3aa: CASMGNPGQGSDTQYF
j_gene: TRBJ2-3; abundance: -; v_gene: TRBV20-1; d_gene: -; CDR3nt: TGCAGTGCTAGAGATAGGAGGGGGAAGGGGGGAGCGGGGACAGATACGCAGTATTTT; CDR3aa: CSARDRRGKGGAGTDTQYF
j_gene: TRBJ1-4; abundance: -; v_gene: TRBV27; d_gene: TRBD1; CDR3nt: TGTGCCAGCAGCTCCGGGACAGGCGGTGAAAAACTGTTTTTT; CDR3aa: CASSSGTGGEKLFF
j_gene: TRBJ2-2; abundance: few; v_gene: TRBV9; d_gene: TRBD1; CDR3nt: TGTGCCAGCAGCGTAGCATCAGGGGGTTTGGAAAGGGGCCTGCCCGGGGAGCTGTTTTTT; CDR3aa: CASSVASGGLERGLPGELFF
j_gene: TRBJ2-3; abundance: many; v_gene: TRBV7-9; d_gene: -; CDR3nt: TGTGCCAGCAGCTTAGCTATAGTGGACCCTCTGGACACAGATACGCAGTATTTT; CDR3aa: CASSLAIVDPLDTDTQYF
j_gene: TRBJ1-4; abundance: few; v_gene: TRBV4-3; d_gene: -; CDR3nt: TGCGCCAGCAGCCGGACAGAGGGGGGGCTAAATGAAAAACTGTTTTTT; CDR3aa: CASSRTEGGLNEKLFF
j_gene: TRBJ2-3; abundance: many; v_gene: TRBV29-1; d_gene: -; CDR3nt: TGCAGCGTGCTCGGGGAAACAGATACGCAGTATTTT; CDR3aa: CSVLGETDTQYF
j_gene: TRBJ2-3; abundance: many; v_gene: TRBV5-6; d_gene: -; CDR3nt: TGTGCCAGCAGCTTTAGGACGAGCCGCACAGATACGCAGTATTTT; CDR3aa: CASSFRTSRTDTQYF
j_gene: TRBJ2-3; abundance: -; v_gene: TRBV20-1; d_gene: TRBD1; CDR3nt: TGCAGTGCTCTCCCCTACCGGGACAGGGCTAGCACAGATACGCAGTATTTT; CDR3aa: CSALPYRDRASTDTQYF
j_gene: TRBJ2-7; abundance: few; v_gene: TRBV20-1; d_gene: -; CDR3nt: TGCAGTGCTCTCCGGTCGGGCTACGAGCAGTACTTC; CDR3aa: CSALRSGYEQYF
j_gene: TRBJ2-3; abundance: -; v_gene: TRBV4-1; d_gene: -; CDR3nt: TGCGCCAGCAGCCACAGCGGGCCTAGCACAGATACGCAGTATTTT; CDR3aa: CASSHSGPSTDTQYF
j_gene: TRBJ1-1; abundance: -; v_gene: TRBV5-1; d_gene: -; CDR3nt: TGCGCCAGCAGCTTGAGAGAAGAGGGGGGCACTGAAGCTTTCTTT; CDR3aa: CASSLREEGGTEAFF
j_gene: TRBJ2-3; abundance: many; v_gene: TRBV7-8; d_gene: TRBD2; CDR3nt: TGTGCCAGCAGCCTTCTTTCCCGGGAGGTTATCACAGATACGCAGTATTTT; CDR3aa: CASSLLSREVITDTQYF
j_gene: TRBJ1-1; abundance: few; v_gene: TRBV2; d_gene: -; CDR3nt: TGTGCCGGGGGGAGGAACACTGAAGCTTTCTTT; CDR3aa: CAGGRNTEAFF
j_gene: TRBJ1-6; abundance: -; v_gene: TRBV29-1; d_gene: TRBD1; CDR3nt: TGCAGCGCGCAGGGGGGTGAACATTCACCCCTCCACTTT; CDR3aa: CSAQGGEHSPLHF
j_gene: TRBJ1-2; abundance: many; v_gene: TRBV4-3; d_gene: -; CDR3nt: TGCGCCAGCAGCCAAGCCTGGGGCTCCGGCGGCTATGGCTACACCTTC; CDR3aa: CASSQAWGSGGYGYTF